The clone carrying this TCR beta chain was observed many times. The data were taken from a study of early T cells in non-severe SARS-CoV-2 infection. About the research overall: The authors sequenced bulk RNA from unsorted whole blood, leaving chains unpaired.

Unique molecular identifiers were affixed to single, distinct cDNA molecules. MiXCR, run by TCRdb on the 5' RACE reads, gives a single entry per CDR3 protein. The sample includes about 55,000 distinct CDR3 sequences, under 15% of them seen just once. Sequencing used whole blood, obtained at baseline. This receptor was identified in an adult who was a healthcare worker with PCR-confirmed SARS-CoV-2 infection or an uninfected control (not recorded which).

The DNA of the CDR3 is TGTGCCAGCAGTTTACCACTAGCGTTTCAAGAGACCCAGTACTTC. This encodes CASSLPLAFQETQYF. This chain uses TRBV28 with TRBJ2-5, with 7 bases matching TRBD2. Germline CDR1 MDHEN, CDR2 SYDVKM. Trimming removed 2 bases from V and 2 bases from J; junction bases left unmatched: 5. This CDR3 is 15 amino acids long.